These 7 T cell receptor beta chains originate from one sample sequenced in a study of cytomegalovirus exposure and HLA in healthy donors. Primers: 60 Vbeta forward and 13 Jbeta reverse. Using immunoSEQ multiplex PCR, the repertoire was profiled, and TCRdb retains in-frame clones only, with some absent. The table shows roughly 150,000 clones, with 78% occurring only once. Sequencing input: PBMCs. The receptors originated from a male donor in good health and CMV-seronegative.

This chain joins TRBV10-3 and TRBJ2-2, with D possibly TRBD1 on 6 matching bases. V was shortened by 6 bases and J by 6 bases, with 14 bases between the two germline ends. The CDR3 runs 14 residues. In germline, CDR1 is ENHRY, CDR2 SYGVKD. CDR3 coding DNA: TGTGCCATCAGCAAGACAGGTTTATCCGGGGAGCTGTTTTTT. It translates to CAISKTGLSGELFF.

This clone came up once. J is TRBJ2-3 and V is TRBV12-5; 9 bases agree with TRBD2. CDR3 length equals 16 residues. V was pared by 6 bases and J by 1 base, with 8 bases of the junction left unmatched. The germline gives CDR1 LGHNT, CDR2 FRNRAP. CDR3 in amino acids: CASGRNSGGGTDTQYF. CDR3 DNA sequence: TGTGCTAGTGGCCGTAATAGCGGGGGAGGCACAGATACGCAGTATTTT.

V and J are TRBV19 and TRBJ1-1; tentative D call: TRBD1 (6 bases). V was shortened by 4 bases and J by 1 base, with 10 bases between the two germline ends. From germline, CDR1 is LNHDA and CDR2 SQIVND (reference sequence). The CDR3 loop spans 14 amino acids. CDR3 nucleotide sequence: TGTGCCAGTAGTACGGGACAACCGAACACTGAAGCTTTCTTT. It translates to CASSTGQPNTEAFF.

The chain employs TRBV28 and TRBJ2-4, with D perhaps TRBD2 (5 bases). Per germline, CDR1 MDHEN and CDR2 SYDVKM. This CDR3 region has 16 residues. V shed 5 bases and J shed 0 bases, with 14 bases lying between them. The CDR3 DNA follows: TGTGCCAGCAGTCCCGGACTCCTTCTAGCCAAAAACATTCAGTACTTC. This gives the protein CASSPGLLLAKNIQYF. Together with reference TRBV28 and TRBJ2-4, the CDR3 gives the full variable domain: DVKVTQSSRYLVKRTGEKVFLECVQDMDHENMFWYRQDPGLGLRLIYFSYDVKMKEKGDIPEGYSVSREKKERFSLILESASTNQTSMYLCASSPGLLLAKNIQYFGAGTRLSVL.

This clone was observed a few times. The chain employs TRBV7-9 and TRBJ2-5, with TRBD1 matching 8 bases. This CDR3 spans 15 amino acids. CDR1 and CDR2 from the germline V gene are SEHNR and FQNEAQ (reference sequence). The V gene end was trimmed by 4 bases and the J gene end by 4 bases; junction bases not matched to a gene: 8. CDR3 in DNA: TGTGCCAGCAGCTCCCTGTGGACAGGGCTAGAGACCCAGTACTTC. It codes for CASSSLWTGLETQYF.

This rearrangement joins TRBV28 to TRBJ1-2; D may be TRBD1 (6 bases). The germline gives CDR1 MDHEN, CDR2 SYDVKM. The V end was cut by 8 bases, the J end by 5 bases, with 15 bases between. This CDR3 is 13 amino acids long. This chain's CDR3 is CASHLTGKYGYTF. In DNA form, the CDR3 reads TGTGCCAGCCACCTGACAGGAAAATATGGCTACACCTTC.

The rearrangement links TRBV2 to TRBJ2-2, with D perhaps TRBD2 (6 bases). Trimming cost V 6 bases and J 4 bases, with 12 bases left between them. The CDR3 contains 14 residues. CDR1 and CDR2 from the germline V gene are SNHLY and FYNNEI. The CDR3 nucleotides read TGTGCCAGCAGGGAGGGACTGTCCACCGGGGAGCTGTTTTTT. Its protein is CASREGLSTGELFF.